This TCR beta chain comes out of a study of long-term antiretroviral therapy in people with HIV. Whole-study results and caveats: Among HIV repertoires, CDR3 length ranges were narrower than those of controls. Dominance of pre-ART expanded clones persisted, fluctuating and often declining after ART.

For this clone: Its target is not known.

Survey-level immunoSEQ v3.0 assays were run. Profiled with immunoSEQ multiplex PCR; TCRdb holds only in-frame clones, not every one. Altogether approximately 35,000 clones are present, approximately 83% being singletons, with the ten largest covering over 9.5%. In germline, CDR1 is LNHDA, CDR2 SQIVND (reference sequence). The CDR3 spans 13 residues. The V and J ends lost 11 bases and 7 bases respectively, with 19 bases between them. J is TRBJ2-3 and V is TRBV19; D is perhaps TRBD2 (5 bases). Sequencing used unsorted PBMCs, obtained 2.2 years after starting antiretroviral therapy. The TCR originated in a man between 18 and 35 years old with HIV. CDR3 protein: CAVLDGLSNTQYF. CDR3 in DNA: TGTGCCGTACTCGATGGACTGTCCAATACGCAGTATTTT.